The 22 T cell receptor beta chains below come from one sample, sequenced in a study of blood T cell repertoires in COVID-19. Only in-frame clones appear in the TCRdb table, and some are missing; sequencing was by immunoSEQ multiplex PCR. The sample shows around 290,000 clones, 85% to 90% of them seen only once. Specimen: peripheral blood. The receptors here all came from a man aged 35 to 55 with acute or convalescent COVID-19.

The rearrangement joins TRBV6-1 to TRBJ1-5; 7 bases are a match to TRBD1. V dropped 3 bases and J dropped 0; count of bases not matched to a gene: 5. This CDR3 is built from 16 residues. Germline values: CDR1 MNHNS, CDR2 SASEGT. CDR3 amino acids: CASSEGQLYSNQPQHF. In nucleotides, the CDR3 is TGTGCCAGCAGTGAGGGACAGCTATATAGCAATCAGCCCCAGCATTTT.

V and J are TRBV2 and TRBJ1-5, with D hard to call. CDR1 is SNHLY, CDR2 FYNNEI, per germline. CDR3 size: 14 residues. V lost 5 bases to trimming and J lost 4 bases, with 12 bases between them. The CDR3 loop is CASSFRAFNQPQHF. DNA for the CDR3: TGTGCCAGCAGTTTTCGAGCTTTTAATCAGCCCCAGCATTTT.

The rearrangement uses TRBV12-5 and TRBJ1-2; D may be TRBD1 (5 bases). V dropped 0 bases and J dropped 2 bases, with 16 bases sitting between them. Germline V gene lookup returns CDR1 LGHNT and CDR2 FRNRAP. The CDR3 spans 17 residues. CDR3 bases: TGTGCTAGTGGTTTGGTACTCGGGGGGGTTGAAAACTATGGCTACACCTTC. Protein sequence: CASGLVLGGVENYGYTF. Full variable domain (remainder filled in from reference TRBV12-5 and TRBJ1-2): DARVTQTPRHKVTEMGQEVTMRCQPILGHNTVFWYRQTMMQGLELLAYFRNRAPLDDSGMPKDRFSAEMPDATLATLKIQPSEPRDSAVYFCASGLVLGGVENYGYTFGSGTRLTVV.

This clone was observed a single time. This rearrangement joins TRBV6-5 to TRBJ2-4; 7 bases align to TRBD2. CDR1 MNHEY and CDR2 SVGAGI come from the germline V gene. V trimming: 4 bases; J trimming: 8 bases; junction bases outside the gene matches: 8. This CDR3 region has 14 residues. The CDR3 DNA is TGTGCCAGCAGTTGGAGACTAGCTCCAGACATTCAGTACTTC. Translating it yields CASSWRLAPDIQYF.

Concerning this clone itself: Distinct nucleotide sequences in the sample also encode this CDR3. CDR3 sequence reads: CASSLEQGYGYTF. The CDR3 coding sequence is TGCGCCAGCAGCTTGGAACAGGGCTATGGCTACACCTTC. The V and J genes are TRBV5-1 and TRBJ1-2; possibly TRBD1 for D (6 bases). The length of the CDR3 is 13 residues. Germline lookup yields CDR1 SGHRS and CDR2 YFSETQ. V gave up 0 bases and J gave up 4 bases, with 7 bases separating them.

The chain uses TRBV28 and TRBJ2-7; the match to TRBD1 covers 10 bases. J was trimmed by 7 bases and V by 2 bases; bases with no gene match: 5. CDR3 length equals 14 residues. Germline V gene sequence: CDR1 MDHEN, CDR2 SYDVKM. The CDR3 DNA is TGTGCCAGCAGTTTAAGACAGGGGGCGCAGGAGCAGTACTTC. Its translation: CASSLRQGAQEQYF.

The V call is TRBV5-1, the J call TRBJ1-3; the D gene is possibly TRBD1 (5 bases). Germline loops: CDR1 SGHRS, CDR2 YFSETQ. The CDR3 is 15 amino acids. Trimming removed 6 bases from V and 2 bases from J, with 15 bases in between. CDR3: CASKMDTWTGNTIYF. The CDR3 nucleotides are TGCGCCAGCAAGATGGACACCTGGACTGGAAACACCATATATTTT.

The CDR3 bases are TGTGCCTGGGGCGGTTACTACGAGCAGTACTTC. It encodes CAWGGYYEQYF. This chain links TRBV30 with TRBJ2-7; D not certain. Germline values: CDR1 GTSNPN, CDR2 SVGIG (reference sequence). With 5 bases removed from V and 3 bases from J, the gap between germline ends came to 8 bases. The CDR3 spans 11 residues.

CDR3 nucleotide sequence: TGTGAATCCCGGACTACCCCGAACACTGAAGCTTTCTTT. It translates to CESRTTPNTEAFF. The gene calls are TRBV19 and TRBJ1-1, with D hard to call. Germline lookup yields CDR1 LNHDA and CDR2 SQIVND (reference sequence). The CDR3 has 13 amino acids.

The chain uses TRBV24-1 and TRBJ2-3, with 8 bases matching TRBD2. Germline V gene data show CDR1 as KGHDR and CDR2 as SFDVKD. CDR3 length: 17 amino acids. V was clipped by 4 bases and J by 0 bases; unmatched bases: 8. CDR3 protein: CATSDPGRGKSTDTQYF. The DNA of the CDR3 is TGTGCCACCAGTGACCCCGGGAGGGGAAAGAGCACAGATACGCAGTATTTT.

V is TRBV7-2 and J is TRBJ2-1; D not resolved. Germline CDR1 and CDR2: SGHTA and FQGNSA. The ends were cut back, 2 bases at V and 1 base at J, with 15 bases in the middle. The CDR3 consists of 17 residues. The CDR3 loop is CASSLRYVARSYNEQFF. The CDR3 bases are TGTGCCAGCAGCTTAAGGTACGTCGCCAGGTCCTACAATGAGCAGTTCTTC. Filled out from reference TRBV7-2 and TRBJ2-1, the complete variable domain reads GAGVSQSPSNKVTEKGKDVELRCDPISGHTALYWYRQSLGQGLEFLIYFQGNSAPDKSGLPSDRFSAERTGGSVSTLTIQRTQQEDSAVYLCASSLRYVARSYNEQFFGPGTRLTVL.

The chain uses TRBV7-8 and TRBJ2-7, with TRBD1 matching over 7 bases. There are 15 residues in the CDR3. Germline CDR1 reads SGHVS; CDR2 reads FQNEAQ. V lost 7 bases to trimming and J lost 0 bases; unmatched junction nucleotides: 9. The DNA of the CDR3 is TGTGCCAGCACCCTCGGACAGGTTAGCTCCTACGAGCAGTACTTC. Protein sequence: CASTLGQVSSYEQYF.

The chain is built from TRBV24-1 and TRBJ1-2, with D unclear. The CDR3 is 12 residues long. Trimming pared 3 bases from V and 5 bases from J, leaving 6 bases between. Germline V gene lookup returns CDR1 KGHDR and CDR2 SFDVKD. In nucleotides, the CDR3 is TGTGCCACCAGTGATCCCTTTTATGGCTACACCTTC. This translates into CATSDPFYGYTF.

The rearrangement uses TRBV20-1 and TRBJ1-2; TRBD1 is a possible D gene (5 bases). Germline values: CDR1 DFQATT, CDR2 SNEGSKA (reference sequence). The CDR3 totals 13 residues. Trimming stripped 3 bases from V and 6 bases from J, with 14 bases between. CDR3 sequence reads: CSASSQGRDGYTF. DNA of the CDR3: TGCAGTGCTAGTTCCCAGGGTAGGGATGGCTACACCTTC.

The chain recombines TRBV13 with TRBJ1-2, with 11 nucleotides matching TRBD1. The CDR3 is 14 amino acids. Germline values: CDR1 PRHDT, CDR2 FYEKMQ (reference sequence). The ends lost 4 bases at V and 6 bases at J; junction bases unmatched: 4. The CDR3 protein is CASSSRTGGDGYTF. CDR3 nucleotides: TGTGCCAGCAGCTCCCGGACAGGGGGCGATGGCTACACCTTC.

The chain uses TRBV6-1 and TRBJ1-6, with D perhaps TRBD1 (5 bases). From germline, CDR1 is MNHNS and CDR2 SASEGT. CDR3 size: 20 residues. The V end lost 1 base, the J end lost 7 bases, and 26 bases lay between the germline ends. CDR3 DNA: TGTGCCAGCAGTGAAGGAGGGTGGGGGGGACGCCAAGTTAGAAATTCACCCCTCCACTTT. It is translated as CASSEGGWGGRQVRNSPLHF.

The rearrangement joins TRBV6-1 to TRBJ1-5, with 7 bases identical to TRBD1. CDR1 and CDR2 (germline): MNHNS, SASEGT. V was clipped by 2 bases and J by 3 bases; unmatched bases: 7. This CDR3 has 16 residues. As DNA, the CDR3 is TGTGCCAGCAGTGAAAATCGGGACAGTCTCAATCAGCCCCAGCATTTT. It specifies CASSENRDSLNQPQHF.

The rearrangement links TRBV29-1 to TRBJ1-2; 7 bases align to TRBD1. Germline loops: CDR1 SQVTM, CDR2 ANQGSEA. This CDR3 has 12 amino acids. V lost 6 bases, J lost 4 bases, and 5 bases stayed unmatched. CDR3: CSVAGTAYGYTF. CDR3 nucleotides: TGCAGCGTGGCCGGGACAGCCTATGGCTACACCTTC.

This clone occurred a few times. The chain links TRBV5-4 to TRBJ2-5; 7 nucleotides line up with TRBD1. The CDR3 has 13 residues. Per the germline V gene, CDR1 is SGHNT and CDR2 is YYREEE (reference sequence). Trimming cost V 2 bases and J 7 bases; bases outside gene matches: 5. In DNA, the CDR3 is TGTGCCAGCAGCTTACAGGGGTGGAGGACCCAGTACTTC. This gives the protein CASSLQGWRTQYF.

V usage is TRBV12-5 and J usage is TRBJ1-1; D not certain. Trimming shortened V by 1 base and J by 2 bases, and 5 bases separated the two germline ends. The germline gives CDR1 LGHNT, CDR2 FRNRAP. CDR3 length: 13 amino acids. The DNA of the CDR3 is TGTGCTAGTGGTTTGGGACAAAACACTGAAGCTTTCTTT. Translation gives CASGLGQNTEAFF.

The chain links TRBV5-6 to TRBJ2-6, with 7 bases lining up with TRBD1. Looked up from germline, CDR1 is SGHDT and CDR2 is YYEEEE. V lost 5 bases, J lost 2 bases, and 10 bases stayed unmatched. This CDR3 spans 17 amino acids. The CDR3 region is CASRATGQKAGANVLTF. CDR3 DNA sequence: TGTGCCAGCAGGGCGACAGGGCAAAAGGCTGGGGCCAACGTCCTGACTTTC. The complete variable domain, with remaining parts taken from reference TRBV5-6 and TRBJ2-6, reads DAGVTQSPTHLIKTRGQQVTLRCSPKSGHDTVSWYQQALGQGPQFIFQYYEEEERQRGNFPDRFSGHQFPNYSSELNVNALLLGDSALYLCASRATGQKAGANVLTFGAGSRLTVL.

This chain links TRBV6-2 or TRBV6-3 with TRBJ2-7, with no clear D. The CDR3 has 12 residues. The germline CDR1 and CDR2 sequences are MNHEY and SVGEGT. Between the trimmed V and J ends, which lost 4 bases and 7 bases, there was a span of 11 bases. The CDR3 bases are TGTGCCAGCAGTTTCTATAGTTGGGAGCAGTACTTC. Residues: CASSFYSWEQYF.